This T cell receptor beta chain was documented in a study of regulatory T cells in long-lasting Graves disease. The CDR3 has 13 amino acids. V gave up 7 bases and J gave up 3 bases, with 13 bases separating them. CDR1 and CDR2 from the germline V gene are SGHKS and YYEKEE (reference sequence). This clonotype was picked up many times. Time point of the sample: newly diagnosed GD, antithyroid drugs for less than 3 months. The TCR library was prepared using RNA isolated from PBMCs. Building the TCR beta libraries relied on iRepertoire HTBI primers, and CDR3 regions underwent Arm-PCR. TCRdb reprocessed the multiplex PCR reads with MiXCR, giving one entry per CDR3 protein. The repertoire consists of more than 350,000 distinct CDR3 sequences, with just under 15% occurring once and the leading ten covering around 17%. These sequences were also reported in another study, on T cells in Graves' hyperthyroidism and ophthalmopathy. In that study: For Graves' hyperthyroidism to be stable, ophthalmopathy could not progress within 18 months.

Source: peripheral blood mononuclear cells (PBMCs), taken at new diagnosis, from a patient treated with antithyroid drugs. The rearrangement uses TRBV5-5 and TRBJ2-5; no definite D call. This sequence originates from a woman between 25 and 40 years old with Graves disease. The CDR3 here is CASSWGSEETQYF. CDR3 coding DNA: TGTGCCAGCTCGTGGGGTTCAGAAGAGACCCAGTACTTC. Full variable domain (missing parts from reference TRBV5-5 and TRBJ2-5): DAGVTQSPTHLIKTRGQQVTLRCSPISGHKSVSWYQQVLGQGPQFIFQYYEKEERGRGNFPDRFSARQFPNYSSELNVNALLLGDSALYLCASSWGSEETQYFGPGTRLLVL.